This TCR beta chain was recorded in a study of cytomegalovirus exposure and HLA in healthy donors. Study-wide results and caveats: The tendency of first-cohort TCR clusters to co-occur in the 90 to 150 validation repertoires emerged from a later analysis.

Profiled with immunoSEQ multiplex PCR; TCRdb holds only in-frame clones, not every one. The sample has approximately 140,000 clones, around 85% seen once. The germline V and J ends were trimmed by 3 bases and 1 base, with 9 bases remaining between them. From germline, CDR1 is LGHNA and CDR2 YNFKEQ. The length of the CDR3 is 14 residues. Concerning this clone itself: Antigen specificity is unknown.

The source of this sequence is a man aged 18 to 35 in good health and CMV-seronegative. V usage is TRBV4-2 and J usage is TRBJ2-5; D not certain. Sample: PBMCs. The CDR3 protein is CASSHNGAQETQYF. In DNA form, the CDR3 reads TGTGCCAGCAGCCACAACGGTGCCCAAGAGACCCAGTACTTC.